The rows below give T cell receptor beta chains drawn from one sample of a study of blood T cell repertoires in COVID-19. Clones were sequenced by immunoSEQ multiplex PCR, and TCRdb holds only the in-frame ones, with some missing. The sample contains 25,000 to 35,000 clones, under 85% of which appear only once. Sequencing was performed on peripheral blood. These receptors were obtained from a woman at least 80 years old with acute or convalescent COVID-19. The conserved cysteine and the conserved F or W are not part of the CDR3 here. Fields, in order: V gene, CDR3 protein.

>TRBV2
ASRGTPPGYT
>TRBV30
AWRGDTGELF
>TRBV5-1
ASSSLQGGVEAF
>TRBV9
ASSVEIQVNTGELF
>TRBV28
ASSSHRQDEAF
>TRBV25-1
ASSESAGTGGNYGYT
>TRBV9
ASSVVAGEGTQY
>TRBV6-6
ASSYLESSWPQH
>TRBV5-4
ASSSGDSQNTGELF
>TRBV5-6
ASSLDGREGTEAF
>TRBV3-1/TRBV3-2
ASSRGAEKLF
>TRBV5-1
ASSLTGGLDTQY
>TRBV7-9
ASSLSSYRGEAKNIQY
>TRBV28
ASSPGLAGAYRFTDTQY
>TRBV6-5
ASSPGVGAKKLF
>TRBV18
ASSPQTRTLNTEAF
>TRBV7-5
ARSGRDRGHEQF
>TRBV18
ASPRPGQRNNEQF
>TRBV9
ASSVASFPQGTQY
>TRBV29-1
SARDRAGYEQY
>TRBV28
ASYTRDNEQF
>TRBV5-1
ASSPGTSGIVETQY
>TRBV7-2
ASSVMSGSTYEQY
>TRBV18
ASSPKQETQY
>TRBV10-3
AISPVRQGGNEQY
>TRBV5-1
ASSLDGRGSYGYT
>TRBV30
AWSVPPGSEQY
>TRBV2
ASRPQGILDGYT
>TRBV20-1
STGQGSFYT
>TRBV6-9
ASSRDTGELF
>TRBV24-1
ATSDSSGQGESNQPQH
>TRBV11-2
ASKGGSGADTQY
>TRBV18
ASSLLQGDTEAF
>TRBV9
ASSVASGTDTQY
>TRBV29-1
SVDTSPQY
>TRBV6-5
ASSYYSMNTEAF
>TRBV5-5
ASSLARLSHEQY
>TRBV6-5
ASSYSITGNTEAF
>TRBV27
ASSDPRGGPPSKQY
>TRBV5-4
ASSPTGAARGYT
>TRBV15
ATSRELAGGATGELF
>TRBV30
AWSEGTARNQPQH
>TRBV7-2
ASSLVTAQGYT
>TRBV30
AWSTRTSGFSYEQY
>TRBV27
ASSNRRGTGELF
>TRBV20-1
SASDRADQPQH
>TRBV6-2/TRBV6-3
ASSFRGGNQPQH
>TRBV18
ASSTGLAGAYNEQF
>TRBV2
ASRRSGANTGELF
>TRBV2
ASLREWGTGELF
>TRBV18
ASSLDRAVSGTQY
>TRBV23-1
ASSQSDGGQGYEQY
>TRBV29-1
SAGQAYEKLF
>TRBV5-6
ASSLGPSSGSEKLF